These 27 T cell receptor beta chains share one sample of origin, sequenced in a study of identical twins. TCRdb processed the 5' RACE reads anew with MiXCR; each CDR3 protein has one entry. The sample records a few hundred thousand distinct CDR3 sequences, roughly 9% being singletons. Sequencing was done on a sample of naive T cells sorted from blood. Receptor source: a woman aged 50 to 60 in good health.

This clonotype was detected many times. The V gene is TRBV12-3 or TRBV12-4, the J gene TRBJ1-1, with D hard to call. CDR3 size: 13 residues. Trimming took 8 bases from V and 1 from J, leaving 11 bases between them. Here the CDR3 reads CASAPAGNTEAFF. CDR3 coding DNA: TGTGCCAGCGCCCCGGCCGGGAACACTGAAGCTTTCTTT.

This clonotype has a count of ten or more. This sequence joins TRBV3-1 and TRBJ2-1; tentative D call: TRBD2 (5 bases). V was trimmed by 4 bases and J by 9 bases, leaving 10 bases between them. There are 12 residues in the CDR3. Germline lookup yields CDR1 LGHDT and CDR2 YNNKEL (reference sequence). CDR3 bases: TGTGCCAGCAGCCTTGAAGGAGGTGAGCAGTTCTTC. Translated: CASSLEGGEQFF.

This clonotype was counted between two and nine times. The CDR3, as DNA: TGTGCCAGCAGGACCAGGGGCAAGGAGACCCAGTACTTC. Translation: CASRTRGKETQYF. V usage is TRBV5-6 and J usage is TRBJ2-5, with a weak D call TRBD1 (6 bases). CDR1 and CDR2 from the germline V gene are SGHDT and YYEEEE. The V end lost 5 bases, the J end lost 5 bases, and 13 bases lay between the germline ends. This CDR3 contains 13 residues.

V and J are TRBV10-1 and TRBJ2-5; tentative D call: TRBD1 (5 bases). The CDR3 has 13 residues. Germline CDR1 reads WNHNN; CDR2 reads SYGVQD (reference sequence). The V gene lost 5 bases and the J gene lost 5 bases, with 12 bases spanning the gap. The CDR3 protein is CASSTGAAETQYF. The DNA for the CDR3 is TGCGCCAGCAGTACTGGGGCAGCGGAGACCCAGTACTTC.

The chain combines TRBV7-6 with TRBJ1-1; D remains ambiguous. The CDR3 is 13 residues long. Germline loops: CDR1 SGHVS, CDR2 FNYEAQ. The V end was cut by 4 bases, the J end by 8 bases, with 14 bases between. CDR3 sequence (DNA): TGTGCCAGCAGCTCACCCAAGCGCGGGGAAGCTTTCTTT. Its translation is CASSSPKRGEAFF.

This chain connects TRBV5-1 to TRBJ2-1; TRBD2 might be the D (5 bases). Germline CDR1 is SGHRS and CDR2 is YFSETQ. This CDR3 region has 14 residues. With 3 bases removed from V and 3 bases from J, the gap between germline ends came to 10 bases. Written as DNA, the CDR3 is TGCGCCAGCAGCTGGGCGGGTCTCTACAATGAGCAGTTCTTC. Protein product: CASSWAGLYNEQFF.

J is TRBJ2-7 and V is TRBV6-5, with 8 positions matching TRBD2. V lost 0 bases, J lost 0 bases, and 1 base stayed unmatched. The CDR3 covers 15 residues. Germline V gene data show CDR1 as MNHEY and CDR2 as SVGAGI. CDR3 coding DNA: TGTGCCAGCAGTTACTCTAGCGGGACCTCCTACGAGCAGTACGTC. This gives the protein CASSYSSGTSYEQYV.

This chain connects TRBV20-1 to TRBJ2-3, with a tentative D call TRBD2 (5 bases). From germline, CDR1 is DFQATT and CDR2 SNEGSKA (reference sequence). The V end lost 0 bases, the J end lost 1 base, and 8 bases lay between the germline ends. The CDR3 loop spans 14 amino acids. The CDR3 DNA reads TGCAGTGCTAGAGAAGGGCGGGGCACAGATACGCAGTATTTT. This codes for CSAREGRGTDTQYF.

The genes are TRBV29-1 and TRBJ1-6, with D tentatively TRBD1 (5 bases). This CDR3 contains 13 residues. V was clipped by 4 bases and J by 7 bases, with 11 bases between them. Germline CDR1 and CDR2: SQVTM and ANQGSEA. CDR3 region: CSVVETANSPLHF. DNA of the CDR3: TGCAGCGTTGTGGAGACAGCCAATTCACCCCTCCACTTT.

The rearrangement uses TRBV5-1 and TRBJ1-2; perhaps TRBD1 as D (5 bases). V lost 0 bases to trimming and J lost 2 bases, with 14 bases between them. Germline lookup yields CDR1 SGHRS and CDR2 YFSETQ. The CDR3 sequence is 16 residues long. The CDR3 nucleotides read TGCGCCAGCAGCTTGGGAAGTATAGGGACGAACTATGGCTACACCTTC. Protein: CASSLGSIGTNYGYTF.

This chain joins TRBV3-1 and TRBJ1-1; 7 nucleotides align to TRBD1. The germline CDR1 and CDR2 sequences are LGHDT and YNNKEL (reference sequence). Germline trimming cut 1 base from V and 10 bases from J; bases unmatched to any gene: 6. The CDR3 is 13 residues long. This CDR3 reads CASSQGRQGRAFF. The CDR3 nucleotides are TGTGCCAGCAGCCAAGGAAGACAGGGAAGAGCTTTCTTT.

The chain employs TRBV14 and TRBJ1-2; D perhaps matches TRBD1 (6 bases). The germline V gene has CDR1 SGHDN and CDR2 FVKESK. Trimming cost V 1 base and J 3 bases, with 6 bases left between them. CDR3 size: 13 residues. CDR3 sequence (DNA): TGTGCCAGCAGCCAAGGGACAGACTATGGCTACACCTTC. This encodes CASSQGTDYGYTF.

This chain joins TRBV7-6 and TRBJ1-3; D is unclear. Germline V gene sequence: CDR1 SGHVS, CDR2 FNYEAQ. This CDR3 is 16 amino acids long. Trimming removed 0 bases from V and 0 bases from J, with 9 bases in between. The CDR3 spells CASSLARPSSGNTIYF. The CDR3 region has the DNA TGTGCCAGCAGCTTAGCCAGGCCCAGCTCTGGAAACACCATATATTTT.

In this sample, this clonotype turned up a few times. The chain employs TRBV5-1 and TRBJ2-1; 12 bases agree with TRBD2. J lost 10 bases, V lost 2 bases, and 10 bases had no gene match. The CDR3 is 16 amino acids. CDR1 is SGHRS, CDR2 YFSETQ, per germline. In DNA form, the CDR3 reads TGCGCCAGCAGCTTCTCGACTAGCGGGAGAATGAGGGAGCAGTTCTTC. Its protein is CASSFSTSGRMREQFF.

Here the CDR3 DNA reads TGTGCCACCAGTGATTGGGGCCGCACAGATACGCAGTATTTT. Its protein product is CATSDWGRTDTQYF. The V gene is TRBV24-1, the J gene TRBJ2-3; maybe TRBD1 (5 bases). Trimming pared 2 bases from V and 1 base from J, leaving 6 bases between. The germline V gene encodes CDR1 KGHDR and CDR2 SFDVKD. The CDR3 is 14 amino acids.

The chain has TRBV5-1 and TRBJ1-1; tentative D call: TRBD1 (6 bases). The CDR3 is 13 residues long. V gave up 4 bases and J gave up 2 bases, with 9 bases separating them. Germline loops: CDR1 SGHRS, CDR2 YFSETQ. In nucleotides, the CDR3 is TGCGCCAGCAGCGGGGACATTAACACTGAAGCTTTCTTT. Translation: CASSGDINTEAFF.

A few counts support this clonotype. The chain carries TRBV9 and TRBJ2-2; a possible D gene is TRBD2 (5 bases). From germline, CDR1 is SGDLS and CDR2 YYNGEE. This CDR3 comprises 18 residues. V lost 4 bases, J lost 6 bases, and 25 bases lay in between. The CDR3 reads CASSQSTTGGRPPGELFF. The CDR3 region has the DNA TGTGCCAGCAGCCAATCCACGACCGGAGGCAGGCCACCCGGGGAGCTGTTTTTT.

This clonotype was detected ten times or more. This chain uses TRBV11-2 with TRBJ2-5; 7 bases align to TRBD2. V lost 3 bases to trimming and J lost 1 base; unmatched junction nucleotides: 8. Germline CDR1 reads SGHAT; CDR2 reads FQNNGV. CDR3 size: 16 residues. The CDR3 region is CASSLRLAGVQETQYF. DNA for the CDR3: TGTGCCAGCAGCTTGAGACTAGCTGGAGTCCAAGAGACCCAGTACTTC.

This clonotype was seen a few times. The rearrangement joins TRBV5-1 to TRBJ1-1; the D gene is possibly TRBD1 (5 bases). Germline V gene sequence: CDR1 SGHRS, CDR2 YFSETQ. This CDR3 spans 15 amino acids. V was trimmed by 3 bases and J by 1 base, leaving 13 bases between them. This CDR3 is CASSYFGTENTEAFF. The CDR3 DNA is TGCGCCAGCAGCTATTTCGGGACGGAGAACACTGAAGCTTTCTTT.

This clonotype was observed at least ten times. J is TRBJ2-2 and V is TRBV2; D is unclear. Trimming took 5 bases from V and 7 from J, leaving 17 bases between them. The CDR3 contains 15 residues. Germline V gives CDR1 SNHLY, CDR2 FYNNEI. The CDR3 loop is CASSPRVTTGGELFF. DNA of the CDR3: TGTGCCAGCAGTCCCCGGGTTACTACTGGCGGGGAGCTGTTTTTT.

The chain carries TRBV5-1 and TRBJ2-3, with D tentatively TRBD2 (6 bases). Germline assignment: CDR1 SGHRS and CDR2 YFSETQ. The CDR3 length is 16 residues. The V end lost 3 bases, the J end lost 1 base, and 15 bases lay between the germline ends. CDR3 DNA: TGCGCCAGCAGCTCGGGAAACGGGGGTCGCACAGATACGCAGTATTTT. Translation: CASSSGNGGRTDTQYF.

This clonotype was seen more than once but under ten times. The chain is built from TRBV6-5 and TRBJ2-7, with D maybe TRBD1 (6 bases). CDR3 size: 14 residues. Trimming pared 3 bases from V and 2 bases from J, leaving 11 bases between. CDR1 MNHEY and CDR2 SVGAGI come from the germline V gene. CDR3 DNA: TGTGCCAGCAGTTATAATGAGGGGGCCTACGAGCAGTACTTC. Protein product: CASSYNEGAYEQYF.

There are a few counts of this clonotype. This chain connects TRBV5-1 to TRBJ1-5; D not resolved. Germline CDR1 reads SGHRS; CDR2 reads YFSETQ. V lost 3 bases and J 7 bases, leaving 14 bases between the germline ends. This CDR3 comprises 14 residues. The CDR3 coding sequence is TGCGCCAGCAGCTCCGGGGATCCAGAGCAGCCCCAGCATTTT. Protein product: CASSSGDPEQPQHF.

This clonotype showed up just a few times. This CDR3 reads CASSLEGGSIQETQYF. The CDR3, as DNA: TGTGCCAGCAGCTTAGAAGGCGGCAGCATCCAAGAGACCCAGTACTTC. The chain combines TRBV7-7 with TRBJ2-5; D gene ambiguous. CDR3 size: 16 residues. The V gene's germline CDR1 is SSHAT and CDR2 FNYEAQ (reference sequence). With 1 base removed from V and 1 base from J, the gap between germline ends came to 13 bases.

This clonotype was detected many times. The chain uses TRBV21-1 and TRBJ2-7; whether TRBD2, the table's D call, matches the DNA was not checked. TRBV21-1 counts as a pseudogene. The CDR3 spans 14 residues. The CDR3 protein is CASTPPDSSYEQYV. DNA for the CDR3: TGTGCCAGCACCCCGCCAGACAGCTCCTACGAGCAGTACGTC.

This clonotype was seen many times. The rearrangement joins TRBV29-1 to TRBJ2-7, with TRBD1 identical over 10 bases. Germline CDR1 SQVTM, CDR2 ANQGSEA. V dropped 6 bases and J dropped 12; count of bases not matched to a gene: 8. The CDR3 covers 11 residues. The CDR3 coding sequence is TGCAGCGTGGGACAGGGGCTCCAGCTGTACTTC. Translation: CSVGQGLQLYF.

A few counts support this clonotype. The chain couples TRBV24-1 to TRBJ2-3; 10 bases are shared with TRBD2. Losses at the gene ends were 7 bases for V and 0 bases for J; bases not matched to a gene: 3. Germline lookup yields CDR1 KGHDR and CDR2 SFDVKD. The CDR3 consists of 15 residues. CDR3 in amino acids: CATSFSGRSTDTQYF. The CDR3 nucleotides read TGTGCCACCAGCTTTAGCGGGAGGAGCACAGATACGCAGTATTTT.